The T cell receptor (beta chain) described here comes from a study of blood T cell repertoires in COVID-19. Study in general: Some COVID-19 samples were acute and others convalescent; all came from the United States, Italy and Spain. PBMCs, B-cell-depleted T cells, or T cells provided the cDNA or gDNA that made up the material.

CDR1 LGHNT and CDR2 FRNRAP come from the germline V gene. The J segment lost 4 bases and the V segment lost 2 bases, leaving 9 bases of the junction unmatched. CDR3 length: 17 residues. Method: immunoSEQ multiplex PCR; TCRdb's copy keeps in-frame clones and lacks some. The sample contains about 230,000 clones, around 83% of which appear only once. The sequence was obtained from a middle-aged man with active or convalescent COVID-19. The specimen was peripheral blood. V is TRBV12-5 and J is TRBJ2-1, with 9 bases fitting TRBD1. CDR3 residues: CASGLPPGTGRYNEQFF. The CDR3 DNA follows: TGTGCTAGTGGTTTGCCCCCTGGGACAGGGAGATACAATGAGCAGTTCTTC.